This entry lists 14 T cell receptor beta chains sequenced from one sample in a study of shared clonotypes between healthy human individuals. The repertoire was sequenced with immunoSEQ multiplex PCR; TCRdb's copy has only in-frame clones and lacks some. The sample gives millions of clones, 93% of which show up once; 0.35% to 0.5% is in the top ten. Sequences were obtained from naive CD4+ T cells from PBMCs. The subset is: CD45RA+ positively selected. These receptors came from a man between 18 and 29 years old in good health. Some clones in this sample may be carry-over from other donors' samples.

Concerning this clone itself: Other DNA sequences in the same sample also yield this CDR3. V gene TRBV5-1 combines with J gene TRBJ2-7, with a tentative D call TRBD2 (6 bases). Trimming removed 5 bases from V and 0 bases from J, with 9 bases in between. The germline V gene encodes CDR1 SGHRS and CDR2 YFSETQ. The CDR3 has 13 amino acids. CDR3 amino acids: CASSPGSSYEQYF. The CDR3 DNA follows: TGCGCCAGCAGTCCCGGGAGCTCCTACGAGCAGTACTTC.

The CDR3 coding sequence is TGTGCCAGCAGGCGGACTATTAACACCGGGGAGCTGTTTTTT. Its protein is CASRRTINTGELFF. This chain uses TRBV2 with TRBJ2-2; possible D gene TRBD2, 6 bases. The germline gives CDR1 SNHLY, CDR2 FYNNEI. V was trimmed by 6 bases and J by 2 bases, leaving 10 bases between them. This CDR3 has 14 amino acids. The full variable domain, in which reference TRBV2 and TRBJ2-2 provide the parts outside the CDR3, is EPEVTQTPSHQVTQMGQEVILRCVPISNHLYFYWYRQILGQKVEFLVSFYNNEISEKSEIFDDQFSVERPDGSNFTLKIRSTKLEDSAMYFCASRRTINTGELFFGEGSRLTVL.

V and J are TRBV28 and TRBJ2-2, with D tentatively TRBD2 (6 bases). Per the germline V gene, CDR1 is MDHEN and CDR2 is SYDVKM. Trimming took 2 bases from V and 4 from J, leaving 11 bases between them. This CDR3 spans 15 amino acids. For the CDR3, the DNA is TGTGCCAGCAGTTTAACACACGGGGGCACCGGGGAGCTGTTTTTT. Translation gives CASSLTHGGTGELFF.

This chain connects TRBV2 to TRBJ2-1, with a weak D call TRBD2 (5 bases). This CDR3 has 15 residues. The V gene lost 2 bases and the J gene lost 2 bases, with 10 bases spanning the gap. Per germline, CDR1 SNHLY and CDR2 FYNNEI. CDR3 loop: CASSEHEGTYNEQFF. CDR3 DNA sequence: TGTGCCAGCAGTGAACACGAGGGAACCTACAATGAGCAGTTCTTC.

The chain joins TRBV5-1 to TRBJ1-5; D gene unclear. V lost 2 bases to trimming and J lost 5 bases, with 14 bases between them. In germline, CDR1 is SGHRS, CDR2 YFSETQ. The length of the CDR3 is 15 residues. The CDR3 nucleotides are TGCGCCAGCAGCTTAGGAGATGTGACGGATCAGCCCCAGCATTTT. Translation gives CASSLGDVTDQPQHF.

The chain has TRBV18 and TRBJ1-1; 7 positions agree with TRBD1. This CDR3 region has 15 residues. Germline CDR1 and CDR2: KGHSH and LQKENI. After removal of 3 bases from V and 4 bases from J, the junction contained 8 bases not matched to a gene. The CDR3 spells CASSPGRGLVTEAFF. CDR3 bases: TGTGCCAGCTCACCGGGGAGGGGGCTGGTCACTGAAGCTTTCTTT. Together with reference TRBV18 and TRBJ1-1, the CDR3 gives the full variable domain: NAGVMQNPRHLVRRRGQEARLRCSPMKGHSHVYWYRQLPEEGLKFMVYLQKENIIDESGMPKERFSAEFPKEGPSILRIQQVVRGDSAAYFCASSPGRGLVTEAFFGQGTRLTVV.

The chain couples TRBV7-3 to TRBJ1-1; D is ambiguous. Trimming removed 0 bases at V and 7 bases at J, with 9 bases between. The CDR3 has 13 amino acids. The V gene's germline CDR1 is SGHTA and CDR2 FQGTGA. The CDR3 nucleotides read TGTGCCAGCAGCTTAACCAGATCTAATGAAGCTTTCTTT. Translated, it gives CASSLTRSNEAFF. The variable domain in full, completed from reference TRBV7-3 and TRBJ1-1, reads GAGVSQTPSNKVTEKGKYVELRCDPISGHTALYWYRQSLGQGPEFLIYFQGTGAADDSGLPNDRFFAVRPEGSVSTLKIQRTERGDSAVYLCASSLTRSNEAFFGQGTRLTVV.

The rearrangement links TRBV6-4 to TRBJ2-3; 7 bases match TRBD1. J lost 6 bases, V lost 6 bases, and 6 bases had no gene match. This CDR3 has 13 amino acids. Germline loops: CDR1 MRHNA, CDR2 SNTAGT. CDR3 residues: CASSVDREDTQYF. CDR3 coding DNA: TGTGCCAGCAGCGTAGACAGGGAGGATACGCAGTATTTT.

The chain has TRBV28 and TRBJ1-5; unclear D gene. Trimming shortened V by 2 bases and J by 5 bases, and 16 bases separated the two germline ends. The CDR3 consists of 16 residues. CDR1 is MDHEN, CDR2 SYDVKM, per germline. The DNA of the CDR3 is TGTGCCAGCAGTTTAACGGGCACGCAGTCTTATCAGCCCCAGCATTTT. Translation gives CASSLTGTQSYQPQHF. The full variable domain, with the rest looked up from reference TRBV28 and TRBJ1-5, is DVKVTQSSRYLVKRTGEKVFLECVQDMDHENMFWYRQDPGLGLRLIYFSYDVKMKEKGDIPEGYSVSREKKERFSLILESASTNQTSMYLCASSLTGTQSYQPQHFGDGTRLSIL.

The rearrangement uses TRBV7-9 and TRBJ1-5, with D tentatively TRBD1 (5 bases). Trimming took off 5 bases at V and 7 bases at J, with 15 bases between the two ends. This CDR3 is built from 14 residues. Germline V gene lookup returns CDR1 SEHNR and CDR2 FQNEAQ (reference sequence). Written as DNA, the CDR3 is TGTGCCAGCAGCCCCGGGGGACTTTGGCAGCCCCAGCATTTT. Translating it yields CASSPGGLWQPQHF.

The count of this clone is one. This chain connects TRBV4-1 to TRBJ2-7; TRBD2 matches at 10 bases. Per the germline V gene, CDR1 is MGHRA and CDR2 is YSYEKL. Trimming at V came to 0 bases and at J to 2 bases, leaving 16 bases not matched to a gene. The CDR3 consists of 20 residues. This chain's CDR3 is CASSQESGGSGRFRTYEQYF. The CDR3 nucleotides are TGCGCCAGCAGCCAAGAGTCGGGCGGTAGCGGGAGGTTCCGAACCTACGAGCAGTACTTC.

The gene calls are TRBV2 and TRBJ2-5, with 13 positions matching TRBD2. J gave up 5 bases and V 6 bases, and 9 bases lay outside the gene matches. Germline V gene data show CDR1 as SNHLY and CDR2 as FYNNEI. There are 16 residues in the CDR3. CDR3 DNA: TGTGCCAGCAGAGGGACTAGCGGGACAGAGTCGGAGACCCAGTACTTC. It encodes CASRGTSGTESETQYF.

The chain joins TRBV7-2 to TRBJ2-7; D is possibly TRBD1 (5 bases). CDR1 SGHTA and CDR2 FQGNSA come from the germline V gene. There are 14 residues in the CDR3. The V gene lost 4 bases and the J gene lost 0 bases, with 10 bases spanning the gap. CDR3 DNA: TGTGCCAGCAGCTCCAGGGCCTCCTCCTACGAGCAGTACTTC. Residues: CASSSRASSYEQYF.

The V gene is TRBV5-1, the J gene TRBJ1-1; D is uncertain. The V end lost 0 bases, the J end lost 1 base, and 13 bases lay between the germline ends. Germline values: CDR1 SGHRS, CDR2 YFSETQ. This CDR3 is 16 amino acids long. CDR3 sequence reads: CASSLDPGPRNTEAFF. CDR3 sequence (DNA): TGCGCCAGCAGCTTGGATCCAGGCCCCAGGAACACTGAAGCTTTCTTT.